This TCR beta chain is drawn from a study of metastatic and nonmetastatic thyroid tumors. Turning to the study itself: Across peripheral blood and tumor or nodule tissue samples taken from malignant and benign thyroid patients, the repertoires were compared with one another. General study results and limits: The study reportedly found significantly higher TCR beta diversity in malignant thyroid tumors than benign nodules, in blood and tumor.

On this clone: Its antigen is unidentified.

Germline V gives CDR1 DFQATT, CDR2 SNEGSKA (reference sequence). This CDR3 region has 13 residues. V was shortened by 3 bases and J by 2 bases, with 11 bases between the two germline ends. Per the original data handling: The distant-metastasis classifier for papillary thyroid cancer was built from CDR3 differences across clinicopathological groups. Using MiXCR, TCRdb re-called clones from the PCR reads. Here the V and J calls rest on TCRdb's processing, not on the authors' analysis. The sample lists some 6,000 clones, around 16% occurring once. No treatment of any kind had been given to any patient before thyroid surgery.

The clonotype was recovered from a male donor with papillary thyroid cancer or a benign thyroid nodule (not recorded which). Some clones in this sample may be carry-over from other donors' samples. This chain uses TRBV20-1 with TRBJ2-7, with D unresolved. Input material: tumor tissue. The CDR3 sequence: CSARRDPAYEQYF. CDR3 DNA: TGCAGTGCTAGGAGAGACCCGGCCTACGAGCAGTACTTC.